These 20 T cell receptor beta chains were sequenced from one sample in a study of technical replicates of blood from a handful of donors. The protocol was immunoSEQ multiplex PCR, while the TCRdb copy is restricted to in-frame clones and leaves out a portion. This sample yields around 84,000 clones, of which around 94% are seen a single time; around 0.24% belongs to the top ten. The sample was T cells isolated from PBMCs. The receptors originated from a human donor in good health.

The chain has TRBV6-6 and TRBJ1-4; 9 nucleotides align to TRBD1. V lost 7 bases and J lost 0; bases outside the gene matches: 6. In germline, CDR1 is MNHNY, CDR2 SVGAGI (reference sequence). This CDR3 comprises 16 residues. The CDR3: CASTGTGLATNEKLFF. The CDR3 DNA reads as TGTGCCAGCACCGGGACAGGGTTGGCAACTAATGAAAAACTGTTTTTT.

This clone was observed a few times. The V and J genes are TRBV10-2 and TRBJ1-1; TRBD1 agrees at 7 bases. CDR1 WSHSY and CDR2 SAAADI come from the germline V gene. The junction had 12 bases not matched to a gene; V was cut back by 6 bases and J by 5 bases. This CDR3 is built from 15 residues. This CDR3 reads CASRSGGAGGTEAFF. The CDR3 DNA is TGCGCCAGCAGGAGTGGAGGGGCAGGGGGTACTGAAGCTTTCTTT.

This chain uses TRBV11-2 with TRBJ2-1; 7 positions match TRBD1. The V segment lost 8 bases and the J segment 5 bases; nucleotides outside the gene matches: 6. This CDR3 region has 13 residues. Germline CDR1 SGHAT, CDR2 FQNNGV. As DNA, the CDR3 is TGTGCCAGCTCGACAGGGATAGACAATGAGCAGTTCTTC. Its translation: CASSTGIDNEQFF. Supplemented by reference TRBV11-2 and TRBJ2-1, the full variable domain reads EAGVAQSPRYKIIEKRQSVAFWCNPISGHATLYWYQQILGQGPKLLIQFQNNGVVDDSQLPKDRFSAERLKGVDSTLKIQPAKLEDSAVYLCASSTGIDNEQFFGPGTRLTVL.

The genes are TRBV7-9 and TRBJ1-2; D remains unclear. CDR1 is SEHNR, CDR2 FQNEAQ, per germline (reference sequence). This CDR3 comprises 14 residues. V shed 0 bases and J shed 4 bases, with 9 bases lying between them. The CDR3 region has the DNA TGTGCCAGCAGCTTAGCGATAACTCCCTATGGCTACACCTTC. It translates to CASSLAITPYGYTF.

The rearrangement joins TRBV28 to TRBJ1-2; 7 bases map to TRBD1. The CDR3 totals 15 residues. V lost 6 bases, J lost 1 base, and 8 bases stayed unmatched. Per germline, CDR1 MDHEN and CDR2 SYDVKM. The CDR3 here is CASSRGTVINYGYTF. The CDR3 DNA follows: TGTGCCAGCAGCCGTGGGACAGTTATTAACTATGGCTACACCTTC.

CDR3 protein: CASRANRGGDYSAFF. The CDR3 region has the DNA TGTGCCAGCAGAGCCAACAGGGGGGGAGATTATTCGGCTTTCTTT. The chain is built from TRBV2 and TRBJ1-1; 8 bases line up with TRBD1. The ends lost 6 bases at V and 11 bases at J; junction bases unmatched: 17. There are 15 residues in the CDR3. Germline V lookup: CDR1 SNHLY, CDR2 FYNNEI.

This rearrangement joins TRBV5-4 to TRBJ1-4; 7 bases fit TRBD1. The germline CDR1 and CDR2 sequences are SGHNT and YYREEE (reference sequence). The CDR3 runs 17 residues. After removal of 0 bases from V and 3 bases from J, the junction contained 8 bases not matched to a gene. CDR3 sequence (DNA): TGTGCCAGCAGCTTGGGGGGCGGGACAGCCTCTAATGAAAAACTGTTTTTT. It specifies CASSLGGGTASNEKLFF.

This clone was counted a single time. The CDR3 DNA reads as TGCGCCAGCAGCCAAGGGATCAGGGAAAACACCGGGGAGCTGTTTTTT. It codes for CASSQGIRENTGELFF. J is TRBJ2-2 and V is TRBV4-1; D may be TRBD1 (5 bases). Germline CDR1 and CDR2: MGHRA and YSYEKL. V lost 1 base and J 2 bases, leaving 11 bases between the germline ends. This CDR3 has 16 residues.

The chain uses TRBV9 and TRBJ2-2; 8 positions match TRBD2. The CDR3 is 12 amino acids. Trimming at V came to 7 bases and at J to 6 bases, leaving 2 bases not matched to a gene. CDR1 is SGDLS and CDR2 is YYNGEE in the germline V gene. CDR3 bases: TGTGCCAGCGGGACTAGTCCCGGGGAGCTGTTTTTT. As protein: CASGTSPGELFF.

V is TRBV10-1 and J is TRBJ1-3; the match to TRBD1 covers 10 bases. The CDR3 length is 18 residues. Germline V gives CDR1 WNHNN, CDR2 SYGVQD (reference sequence). V trimming: 2 bases; J trimming: 0 bases; junction bases outside the gene matches: 7. Here the CDR3 reads CASSETPGTGASGNTIYF. CDR3 nucleotides: TGCGCCAGCAGTGAGACCCCGGGGACAGGGGCCTCTGGAAACACCATATATTTT.

This sequence joins TRBV4-2 and TRBJ1-5; the D gene is possibly TRBD1 (6 bases). Deletions cut 4 bases from V and 2 bases from J, with 18 bases between. Germline CDR1 and CDR2: LGHNA and YNFKEQ. The CDR3 length is 17 residues. In DNA form, the CDR3 reads TGTGCCAGCAGCCTACAAGGAGGGGGACTAGGCAATCAGCCCCAGCATTTT. It is translated as CASSLQGGGLGNQPQHF.

The chain joins TRBV29-1 to TRBJ1-1, with D unclear. V lost 8 bases and J 2 bases, leaving 12 bases between the germline ends. CDR3 length: 12 amino acids. Germline loops: CDR1 SQVTM, CDR2 ANQGSEA. CDR3 coding DNA: TGCAGCCCCGACCGGGGTAACACTGAAGCTTTCTTT. Encoded protein: CSPDRGNTEAFF.

The chain links TRBV10-3 to TRBJ2-7; 7 nucleotides line up with TRBD1. Germline assignment: CDR1 ENHRY and CDR2 SYGVKD. The ends lost 4 bases at V and 1 base at J; junction bases unmatched: 4. This CDR3 comprises 14 residues. CDR3: CAISGGGQSYEQYF. The CDR3 coding sequence is TGTGCCATCAGTGGTGGGGGACAGTCCTACGAGCAGTACTTC.

The chain recombines TRBV30 with TRBJ2-1; 8 bases line up with TRBD2. The CDR3 is 13 residues long. The trim removed 3 bases at V and 6 bases at J, leaving 4 bases unmatched. CDR1 and CDR2 from the germline V gene are GTSNPN and SVGIG (reference sequence). The CDR3 is CAWSLGLANEQFF. CDR3 DNA: TGTGCCTGGAGCCTCGGACTAGCCAATGAGCAGTTCTTC.

This sequence joins TRBV5-4 and TRBJ2-5; 7 bases map to TRBD2. CDR1 is SGHNT, CDR2 YYREEE, per germline (reference sequence). The CDR3 totals 14 residues. J lost 1 base, V lost 0 bases, and 0 bases had no gene match. Written as DNA, the CDR3 is TGTGCCAGCAGCTTGGCGGGGGGCCAAGAGACCCAGTACTTC. Translating it yields CASSLAGGQETQYF.

CDR3 nucleotides: TGCGCCAGCAGCCAAGATCTACTAGCGACAAGCACAGATACGCAGTATTTT. The encoded protein is CASSQDLLATSTDTQYF. The chain joins TRBV4-1 to TRBJ2-3; 7 nucleotides line up with TRBD2. The CDR3 has 17 residues. Trimming took 0 bases from V and 0 from J; bases not matched to a gene: 6. CDR1 is MGHRA and CDR2 is YSYEKL in the germline V gene.

This chain links TRBV5-1 with TRBJ2-4; D may be TRBD2 (6 bases). There are 15 residues in the CDR3. V lost 8 bases and J lost 2, with 17 bases in between. CDR1 and CDR2 (germline): SGHRS, YFSETQ. This CDR3 reads CASKMEGPSKNIQYF. CDR3 bases: TGCGCCAGTAAAATGGAGGGTCCCTCCAAAAACATTCAGTACTTC.

This clone was seen just once. This chain connects TRBV7-9 to TRBJ1-5; 9 positions match TRBD1. There are 15 residues in the CDR3. Germline CDR1 SEHNR, CDR2 FQNEAQ (reference sequence). V lost 1 base and J lost 5; bases outside the gene matches: 3. CDR3 protein: CASSLGTGDHQPQHF. As DNA, the CDR3 is TGTGCCAGCAGCTTAGGGACAGGGGACCATCAGCCCCAGCATTTT.

This chain connects TRBV6-5 to TRBJ1-1; D is ambiguous. The CDR3 sequence is 14 residues long. Germline CDR1 reads MNHEY; CDR2 reads SVGAGI. Deletions cut 5 bases from V and 6 bases from J, with 16 bases between. For the CDR3, the DNA is TGTGCCAGCAGTCAACCAGGCGGGCTCGCTGAAGCTTTCTTT. Encoded protein: CASSQPGGLAEAFF.

The rearrangement links TRBV11-2 to TRBJ2-7; no clear D. CDR1 SGHAT and CDR2 FQNNGV come from the germline V gene. CDR3 size: 14 residues. The V end lost 2 bases, the J end lost 1 base, and 9 bases lay between the germline ends. The CDR3: CASSLRAESYEQYF. DNA of the CDR3: TGTGCCAGCAGCTTACGCGCGGAGTCCTACGAGCAGTACTTC. Combining the CDR3 with reference TRBV11-2 and TRBJ2-7 gives the whole variable domain EAGVAQSPRYKIIEKRQSVAFWCNPISGHATLYWYQQILGQGPKLLIQFQNNGVVDDSQLPKDRFSAERLKGVDSTLKIQPAKLEDSAVYLCASSLRAESYEQYFGPGTRLTVT.